Presented here are 27 T cell receptor beta chains from one specimen sequenced in a study of Graves' ophthalmopathy and Graves' hyperthyroidism. Amplification of TCR beta CDR3 regions used RNA transcripts. HTBI primers were employed in first-round RT-PCR, then a second-round multiplex PCR followed. TCRdb reprocessed the multiplex PCR reads with MiXCR, giving one entry per CDR3 protein. The data show over 650,000 distinct CDR3 sequences, with over 40% seen just once and 2.5% to 3.5% held by the top ten. The material sequenced was peripheral blood. These receptor sequences come from an adult man with Graves' ophthalmopathy.

J is TRBJ2-2 and V is TRBV11-2; D is possibly TRBD2 (5 bases). The V gene's germline CDR1 is SGHAT and CDR2 FQNNGV. Trimming cost V 7 bases and J 6 bases, with 18 bases left between them. The CDR3 runs to 15 residues. CDR3 nucleotides: TGTGCCAGCACCTCCCTCCCCCTGGGAGCCGGGGAGCTGTTTTTT. This sequence encodes CASTSLPLGAGELFF. The full variable domain, in which reference TRBV11-2 and TRBJ2-2 provide the parts outside the CDR3, is EAGVAQSPRYKIIEKRQSVAFWCNPISGHATLYWYQQILGQGPKLLIQFQNNGVVDDSQLPKDRFSAERLKGVDSTLKIQPAKLEDSAVYLCASTSLPLGAGELFFGEGSRLTVL.

This clonotype was counted a single time. A much larger clone differs by one base, so this may be a read error. This chain links TRBV7-9 with TRBJ1-1; D might be TRBD1 (5 bases). The CDR3 runs 13 residues. The V and J ends lost 10 bases and 3 bases respectively, with 15 bases between them. CDR1 and CDR2 (germline): SEHNR, FQNEAQ (reference sequence). The CDR3, as DNA: TGTGCCATCATCAGGGTGCTGGACACTGAAGCTTTCTTT. This translates into CAIIRVLDTEAFF.

This clonotype was seen at least ten times. The CDR3 here is CASSLGTAATNEKLFF. In DNA, the CDR3 is TGTGCCAGCAGCTTAGGCACCGCAGCAACTAATGAAAAACTGTTTTTT. This chain connects TRBV7-9 to TRBJ1-4; no reliable D call. V lost 1 base, J lost 0 bases, and 9 bases lay in between. Germline-derived CDR1 and CDR2 are SEHNR and FQNEAQ (reference sequence). The CDR3 runs to 16 residues.

This chain links TRBV10-3 with TRBJ1-2; 8 bases line up with TRBD1. Germline CDR1 reads ENHRY; CDR2 reads SYGVKD. The V and J ends lost 2 bases and 4 bases, in that order; junction bases with no gene match: 9. The CDR3 consists of 16 residues. This CDR3 is CAISEGQGVNPYGYTF. CDR3 coding DNA: TGTGCCATCAGTGAGGGACAGGGAGTGAACCCCTATGGCTACACCTTC.

DNA for the CDR3: TGTGCCAGCAGCCCCGAGCGCGGGAGGGTATACGAGCAGTACTTC. This translates into CASSPERGRVYEQYF. The chain joins TRBV12-3 or TRBV12-4 to TRBJ2-7; TRBD2 agrees at 9 bases. V dropped 6 bases and J dropped 4; count of bases not matched to a gene: 10. CDR3 size: 15 residues.

This clonotype occurred once. No conserved phenylalanine or tryptophan ends this CDR3, so it is likely a read error. The limits of the CDR3 on the DNA are not certain, so only TCRdb's listed CDR3 is given. The chain carries TRBV10-3 and TRBJ2-2. Per germline, CDR1 ENHRY and CDR2 SYGVKD. The CDR3 spans 8 amino acids, including both terminal residues. The CDR3 protein is CAISESFS.

With regard to this clonotype: A much more abundant neighbour one base away suggests this may be a read error. This sequence joins TRBV24-1 and TRBJ2-5, with a weak D call TRBD2 (5 bases). The germline V gene has CDR1 KGHDR and CDR2 SFDVKD. The CDR3 length is 13 residues. V lost 3 bases, J lost 7 bases, and 11 bases lay in between. CDR3 protein: CATSDTSRRTQYF. CDR3 DNA: TGTGCCACCAGTGATACTAGTAGGAGGACCCAGTACTTC.

The chain couples TRBV7-9 to TRBJ1-4, with D maybe TRBD1 (6 bases). This CDR3 is 14 amino acids long. V lost 5 bases and J 8 bases, leaving 15 bases between the germline ends. The germline CDR1 and CDR2 sequences are SEHNR and FQNEAQ (reference sequence). The CDR3 nucleotides are TGTGCCAGCAGCACAGTCGGGGGCCAGGAAAAACTGTTTTTT. The encoded protein is CASSTVGGQEKLFF.

This clonotype was recorded at least ten times. CDR3 DNA sequence: TGTGCCAGCAGCTTAATGTGGAGGGGAAGGAACACTGAAGCTTTCTTT. Protein product: CASSLMWRGRNTEAFF. The V call is TRBV7-2, the J call TRBJ1-1; maybe TRBD1 (5 bases). The length of the CDR3 is 16 residues. Trimming left V 2 bases short and J 1 base short, with 14 bases between. The V gene's germline CDR1 is SGHTA and CDR2 FQGNSA. Full variable domain (remainder filled in from reference TRBV7-2 and TRBJ1-1): GAGVSQSPSNKVTEKGKDVELRCDPISGHTALYWYRQSLGQGLEFLIYFQGNSAPDKSGLPSDRFSAERTGGSVSTLTIQRTQQEDSAVYLCASSLMWRGRNTEAFFGQGTRLTVV.

There are a few counts of this clonotype. The chain links TRBV19 to TRBJ1-5, with D maybe TRBD1 (5 bases). CDR3 length: 15 amino acids. CDR1 is LNHDA, CDR2 SQIVND, per germline (reference sequence). The V and J ends lost 7 bases and 5 bases respectively, with 18 bases between them. CDR3 bases: TGTGCCAGTACCCCCTCGGGGGAAGGGCATCAGCCCCAGCATTTT. Translating it yields CASTPSGEGHQPQHF.

This clonotype was picked up many times. The V and J genes are TRBV5-1 and TRBJ2-5; D perhaps matches TRBD1 (5 bases). The CDR3 loop spans 17 amino acids. Germline CDR1 reads SGHRS; CDR2 reads YFSETQ. V lost 4 bases, J lost 0 bases, and 19 bases lay in between. The CDR3 nucleotides are TGCGCCAGCAGCCGGACACCGACAGATCGGTACCAAGAGACCCAGTACTTC. Its translation: CASSRTPTDRYQETQYF.

The J gene is TRBJ2-7, the V gene TRBV27, with 9 bases that match TRBD2. The CDR3 spans 14 residues. Germline V gene lookup returns CDR1 MNHEY and CDR2 SMNVEV (reference sequence). Losses at the gene ends were 6 bases for V and 4 bases for J; bases not matched to a gene: 7. The CDR3 region is CASRSGTSRYEQYF. The CDR3 DNA follows: TGTGCCAGCAGATCCGGGACTAGCAGATACGAGCAGTACTTC.

This clonotype showed up many times. The gene calls are TRBV24-1 and TRBJ2-5; 10 bases are shared with TRBD1. The germline CDR1 and CDR2 sequences are KGHDR and SFDVKD. With 5 bases clipped from V and 4 bases from J, the junction kept 6 bases outside the gene matches. The CDR3 is made up of 15 amino acids. The CDR3 protein is CATSVDRDRGETQYF. For the CDR3, the DNA is TGTGCCACCAGTGTCGACCGGGACAGGGGAGAGACCCAGTACTTC.

V is TRBV7-2 and J is TRBJ1-2, with D unclear. Trimming shortened V by 0 bases and J by 3 bases, and 8 bases separated the two germline ends. This CDR3 spans 14 amino acids. CDR1 and CDR2 (germline): SGHTA, FQGNSA. CDR3 residues: CASSLAAEDYGYTF. The CDR3 region has the DNA TGTGCCAGCAGCTTAGCGGCCGAGGACTATGGCTACACCTTC. Together with reference TRBV7-2 and TRBJ1-2, the CDR3 gives the full variable domain: GAGVSQSPSNKVTEKGKDVELRCDPISGHTALYWYRQSLGQGLEFLIYFQGNSAPDKSGLPSDRFSAERTGGSVSTLTIQRTQQEDSAVYLCASSLAAEDYGYTFGSGTRLTVV.

This clonotype is a singleton in its sample. The CDR3 coding sequence is TGCAGCGTTGAAGGCTCTCTGGCGGGGGGGGTTCAAGAGACCCAGTACTTC. Amino acids: CSVEGSLAGGVQETQYF. The chain carries TRBV29-1 and TRBJ2-5, with 9 bases lining up with TRBD2. V lost 1 base to trimming and J lost 2 bases; unmatched junction nucleotides: 11. The CDR3 extends over 17 amino acids. The V gene's germline CDR1 is SQVTM and CDR2 ANQGSEA.

J is TRBJ1-3 and V is TRBV29-1, with a possible D match to TRBD1 (5 bases). Trimming took off 3 bases at V and 0 bases at J, with 15 bases between the two ends. The CDR3 is 16 residues long. Germline V lookup: CDR1 SQVTM, CDR2 ANQGSEA. The CDR3 DNA follows: TGCAGCGTTGACCCTAGCGGGGCTCTCTCTGGAAACACCATATATTTT. Amino acid sequence: CSVDPSGALSGNTIYF.

CDR3 DNA: TGTGCCTGGGCACGCTCCTACGAGCAGTACTTC. Its protein product is CAWARSYEQYF. This chain links TRBV30 with TRBJ2-7; D is unresolved. V lost 5 bases and J lost 0, with 5 bases in between. The CDR3 loop spans 11 amino acids. Germline lookup yields CDR1 GTSNPN and CDR2 SVGIG (reference sequence).

The chain recombines TRBV15 with TRBJ2-2, with 7 nucleotides matching TRBD1. The CDR3 consists of 15 residues. Looked up from germline, CDR1 is LNHNV and CDR2 is YYDKDF (reference sequence). With V trimmed by 2 bases and J by 0 bases, 0 bases remained unmatched. The CDR3 DNA reads as TGTGCCACCAGCAGACAGGGGGCGAACACCGGGGAGCTGTTTTTT. Amino acid sequence: CATSRQGANTGELFF. Full variable domain (outside the CDR3, taken from reference TRBV15 and TRBJ2-2): DAMVIQNPRYQVTQFGKPVTLSCSQTLNHNVMYWYQQKSSQAPKLLFHYYDKDFNNEADTPDNFQSRRPNTSFCFLDIRSPGLGDTAMYLCATSRQGANTGELFFGEGSRLTVL.

In its sample, this clonotype was seen a few times. The chain links TRBV6-1 to TRBJ2-3, with D possibly being TRBD2 (6 bases). The V end lost 7 bases, the J end lost 2 bases, and 13 bases lay between the germline ends. The CDR3 covers 14 residues. Germline lookup yields CDR1 MNHNS and CDR2 SASEGT. CDR3 nucleotides: TGTGCCAGCAAAGATAGCGGACACACAGATACGCAGTATTTT. As protein: CASKDSGHTDTQYF.

This clonotype has a count of ten or more. The junction departs from germline at one end; a sequencing error may be responsible. Written as DNA, the CDR3 is TGTGCCAGCAGTGGATCGAACTATGGCTACACCTTC. This translates into CASSGSNYGYTF. The chain couples TRBV5-1 to TRBJ1-2; D ambiguous. Germline V gene data show CDR1 as SGHRS and CDR2 as YFSETQ. The CDR3 contains 12 residues.

This CDR3 reads CASRDRDVRGYTF. DNA of the CDR3: TGTGCCAGCAGGGACAGGGACGTGCGTGGCTACACCTTC. The rearrangement links TRBV7-9 to TRBJ1-2, with 8 positions matching TRBD1. The CDR3 length is 13 residues. The germline CDR1 and CDR2 sequences are SEHNR and FQNEAQ (reference sequence). Trimming took 6 bases from V and 7 from J; bases not matched to a gene: 7.

In this sample, this clonotype turned up many times. The chain links TRBV24-1 to TRBJ1-5, with 11 nucleotides matching TRBD1. The CDR3 is 14 amino acids. The J segment lost 2 bases and the V segment lost 11 bases, leaving 4 bases of the junction unmatched. CDR1 KGHDR and CDR2 SFDVKD come from the germline V gene. The chain's CDR3 is CARTGGEGNQPQHF. The CDR3 nucleotides are TGTGCCAGGACAGGGGGCGAAGGCAATCAGCCCCAGCATTTT.

Notes on this clonotype: A much larger clone differs from this one at a single base, so this may be a read error. The chain carries TRBV10-3 and TRBJ1-5, with no clear D. Trimming left V 5 bases short and J 3 bases short, with 8 bases between. Looked up from germline, CDR1 is ENHRY and CDR2 is SYGVKD. The CDR3 consists of 13 residues. Written as DNA, the CDR3 is TGTGCCATCAGTTCGACCCTCAATCAGCCCCAGCATTTT. Residues: CAISSTLNQPQHF.

On this clonotype: A junction end diverges from the germline sequence, so it may reflect a read error. The J gene is TRBJ2-2, the V gene TRBV7-9; D assignment may be TRBD1 or TRBD2 (7 bases each). The CDR3 totals 13 residues. Germline V gene sequence: CDR1 SEHNR, CDR2 FQNEAQ (reference sequence). The CDR3 DNA reads TGTGCCAGCAGCTCGGGGGGAACAGGGGAGGTGTTTTTT. This sequence encodes CASSSGGTGEVFF.

In this sample, this clonotype turned up many times. The V call is TRBV12-3 or TRBV12-4, the J call TRBJ2-7; D not resolved. The ends were cut back, 2 bases at V and 7 bases at J, with 12 bases in the middle. This CDR3 spans 13 amino acids. This CDR3 reads CASSLYGEGEQYF. The DNA for the CDR3 is TGTGCCAGCAGTTTATATGGGGAAGGAGAGCAGTACTTC.

Turning to this clonotype: Germline and junction disagree at one end, which may indicate a read error. V gene TRBV10-3 combines with J gene TRBJ2-7; TRBD1 aligns across 12 bases. Germline assignment: CDR1 ENHRY and CDR2 SYGVKD. This CDR3 is built from 16 residues. The CDR3 nucleotides are TGTGCCAGCAGTTACTCTGTGGGACAGGGGGCCAACGAGCAGTACTTC. Translated: CASSYSVGQGANEQYF.

This clonotype occurred many times. The chain couples TRBV7-9 to TRBJ1-3; D perhaps matches TRBD1 (5 bases). CDR1 is SEHNR, CDR2 FQNEAQ, per germline (reference sequence). The CDR3 is 18 amino acids. Deletions cut 2 bases from V and 2 bases from J, with 19 bases between. CDR3 loop: CASSLFPSAGAPGNTIYF. The CDR3, as DNA: TGTGCCAGCAGCTTATTCCCCTCAGCCGGGGCGCCTGGAAACACCATATATTTT.